This T cell receptor (beta chain) is drawn from a study of CXCR3-negative and CXCR3-positive naive CD8 T cells. The study's findings and limits: TRB CDR3s were more hydrophobic in CXCR3-positive than in CXCR3-negative naive cells.

Preparation of TRB cDNA libraries relied on 5' RACE carrying UMI labels. Reanalyzing the 5' RACE reads, TCRdb keeps one entry per CDR3 protein, without DNA. The listing records 150,000 or so distinct CDR3 sequences. The germline gives CDR1 LNHDA, CDR2 SQIVND (reference sequence). The CDR3 loop spans 16 amino acids. For this clonotype: The antigen remains undetermined.

CD45RO-CCR7+CD27+CD95- cells counted as naive CD8+ T cells. This chain connects TRBV19 to TRBJ2-1; the D call of TRBD1 rests on TCRdb alone, since no DNA is present to check it. The sequenced sample consisted of naive CXCR3+ CD8+ T cells from blood. Subset meaning: CD45RO-CCR7+CD27+CD95- naive CD8+ T cells expressing CXCR3 (TNR3+). This TCR was recovered from a human donor in good health. Some clones in this sample may be carry-over from other donors' samples. This chain's CDR3 is CASSPRGGGAGGEQFF.